These T cell receptor beta chains were read from a single sample in a study of blood T cell repertoires in COVID-19. Produced via immunoSEQ multiplex PCR; TCRdb's table is partial and in-frame only. The sample consists of just under 9,000 clones, less than 90% of them appearing once. What was sequenced was peripheral blood. The receptors originated from a human donor with active COVID-19. The donor label of this sample is uncertain. CDR3s include the opening cysteine and the closing phenylalanine or tryptophan. The D gene is left open where the match is weak. Rows may omit the clone size; those that give it use once, few, many or a size class.

V gene	D gene	J gene	clone size	CDR3 DNA	CDR3 protein
TRBV3-1/TRBV3-2	NA	TRBJ1-6	NA	TGTGCCAGCAGCCTATCGGGACAAGTTAATTCACCCCTCCACTTT	CASSLSGQVNSPLHF
TRBV30	NA	TRBJ1-4	once	TGTGCCTGGAGTGTACAGGGCCCGAATGAAAAACTGTTTTTT	CAWSVQGPNEKLFF
TRBV6-1	NA	TRBJ1-5	NA	TGTGCCAGCAGTGAAGCGCCAGGGAGGGCCAATCAGCCCCAGCATTTT	CASSEAPGRANQPQHF
TRBV5-6	TRBD1	TRBJ2-7	NA	TGTGCCAGCAGCTTGGAGGGACAGGAAGCTTTTATGCTCACGGAGCAGTACTTC	CASSLEGQEAFMLTEQYF
TRBV14	TRBD1	TRBJ2-4	NA	TGTGCCAGCAGCCATGGACAGGCGATAGCCAAAAACATTCAGTACTTC	CASSHGQAIAKNIQYF
TRBV7-3	TRBD1	TRBJ2-2	NA	TGTGCCAGCAGCCCGGATACAGGGGATGGGACCGGGGAGCTGTTTTTT	CASSPDTGDGTGELFF
TRBV11-3	NA	TRBJ1-6	few	TGTGCCAGCAGCTTAGAGGGCGGGAATTCACCCCTCCACTTT	CASSLEGGNSPLHF
TRBV10-3	TRBD2	TRBJ2-1	NA	TGTGCCATCAGTGAGCTGGAGACTAGCGGGATCAATGAGCAGTTCTTC	CAISELETSGINEQFF
TRBV4-1	TRBD1	TRBJ1-2	NA	TGCGCCAGCAGCCAAGATCCAGGGGGCGCCCAAAATGACGGCTACACCTTC	CASSQDPGGAQNDGYTF
TRBV6-5	TRBD2	TRBJ2-7	NA	TGTGCCAGCAGTCGCGGGGGGCGGGTCGAGCAGTACTTC	CASSRGGRVEQYF
TRBV6-5	NA	TRBJ2-7	NA	TGTGCCAGCAGTTATGTGCCGGGCCAGGGAAGCTACGAGCAGTACTTC	CASSYVPGQGSYEQYF
TRBV5-8	TRBD1	TRBJ2-1	NA	TGTGCCAGCAGCTTGGTTGCCGGGACAGGGTTCTACAATGAGCAGTTCTTC	CASSLVAGTGFYNEQFF
TRBV5-8	TRBD2	TRBJ2-3	NA	TGTGCCAGCAGCGCGCGGACTAGCGGGGGGGCATCAGATACGCAGTATTTT	CASSARTSGGASDTQYF
TRBV6-4	TRBD2	TRBJ2-1	NA	TGTGCCAGCAGTGACTCCGGGACTAGCGGGAGCAATGAGCAGTTCTTC	CASSDSGTSGSNEQFF
TRBV6-6	NA	TRBJ2-1	NA	TGTGCCAGCAGTTACGGGCAGTCAGGGGTTAATGAGCAGTTCTTC	CASSYGQSGVNEQFF
TRBV28	TRBD2	TRBJ2-1	NA	TGTGCCAGCAGCCGACTAGCGGTGGACAATGAGCAGTTCTTC	CASSRLAVDNEQFF
TRBV5-4	TRBD1	TRBJ1-1	NA	TGTGCCAGCAGCGGGGGACAGGGAGGGATGAACACTGAAGCTTTCTTT	CASSGGQGGMNTEAFF
TRBV21-1	NA	TRBJ1-5	NA	TGTGCCAGCAGCAAGTTATGTGGGGGGGTCTATCAGCCCCAGCATTTT	CASSKLCGGVYQPQHF
TRBV6-4	NA	TRBJ2-1	NA	TGTGCCAGCAGTGACTCGACAGGCTACAATGAGCAGTTCTTC	CASSDSTGYNEQFF
TRBV27	TRBD1	TRBJ1-6	NA	TGTGCCAGCAGTTACGGGGACAGTAATTCACCCCTCCACTTT	CASSYGDSNSPLHF
TRBV25-1	NA	TRBJ2-1	NA	TGTGCCAGCAGTTTGGGACTGGTCGATGAGCAGTTCTTC	CASSLGLVDEQFF
TRBV28	NA	TRBJ2-1	NA	TGTGCCAGCAGTTTCCTCGATGCCACAGTGAATGAGCAGTTCTTC	CASSFLDATVNEQFF